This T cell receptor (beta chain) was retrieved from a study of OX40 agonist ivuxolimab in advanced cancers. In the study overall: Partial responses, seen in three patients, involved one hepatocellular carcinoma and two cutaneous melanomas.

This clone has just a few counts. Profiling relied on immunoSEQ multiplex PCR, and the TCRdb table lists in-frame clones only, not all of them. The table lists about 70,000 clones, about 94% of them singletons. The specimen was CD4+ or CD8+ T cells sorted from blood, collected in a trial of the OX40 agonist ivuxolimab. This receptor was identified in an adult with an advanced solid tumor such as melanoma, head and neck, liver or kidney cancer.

The CDR3 DNA reads TGCAGCGTTGAGTCGCCCGACAGGCGGACGGGGGTCCACACTGAAGCTTTCTTT. The encoded protein is CSVESPDRRTGVHTEAFF. This sequence joins TRBV29-1 and TRBJ1-1; D possibly corresponds to TRBD1 (6 bases). The CDR3 length is 18 residues. The germline V gene has CDR1 SQVTM and CDR2 ANQGSEA. Trimming removed 3 bases from V and 3 bases from J, with 26 bases in between.